This entry is about one TCR beta chain. Its target is not known. CDR3 length: 14 residues. The germline CDR1 and CDR2 sequences are KGHSH and LQKENI. The V end lost 2 bases, the J end lost 6 bases, and 10 bases lay between the germline ends. These data are taken from a study of cytomegalovirus exposure and HLA in healthy donors. Study observations and caveats: An analysis was carried out later, and it reportedly showed fewer N-insertions in an Asian-associated ancestry cluster than the approximately 670-donor mean. There were some public TCRs occurring in many donors, but most TCR sequences were rare. A previous analysis found most TCR beta V segments productive roughly 87% or roughly 30% of the time. Later analysis identified a missense DCLRE1C variant that was linked to TCR beta V- and J-gene trimming.

Primers for the PCR totalled 60 Vbeta and 13 Jbeta. Clones were read by immunoSEQ multiplex PCR, and TCRdb kept only the in-frame ones, dropping some. Of roughly 130,000 clones in the sample, 80% were seen once. V is TRBV18 and J is TRBJ2-2, with D maybe TRBD2 (5 bases). This sequence originates from a man younger than 40 in good health and CMV-seronegative. Sequenced: PBMCs. This CDR3 reads CASSPDSSAGELFF. CDR3 in DNA: TGTGCCAGCTCACCAGATAGTAGCGCCGGGGAGCTGTTTTTT.